This T cell receptor (delta chain) was recovered during a study of gamma-delta chains in newborns, infants, children. Study-level information: Polyclonal expansion of innate γδ T cells after birth follows microbial exposure.

TCRdb processed the reads again with the CATT caller. The sample contains some 5,000 delta-chain clones, about 0.43% of which appear only once. Germline V gene lookup returns CDR1 GEAIGNYY and CDR2 EKD. This CDR3 spans 13 amino acids. Trimming cost V 1 base and J 4 bases; bases outside gene matches: 0. This clone ranks as medium-sized (0.01 to 0.1%). Other DNA sequences of this sample code for an identical CDR3. V gene TRDV2 combines with J gene TRDJ1; 9 nucleotides agree with TRDD3. Sequencing used blood. The source is a child who was a newborn, infant or young child, either healthy, febrile or measles-vaccinated (not recorded which). Here the CDR3 reads CACDTGGYDKLIF. The DNA of the CDR3 is TGTGCCTGTGACACTGGGGGATACGATAAACTCATCTTT.